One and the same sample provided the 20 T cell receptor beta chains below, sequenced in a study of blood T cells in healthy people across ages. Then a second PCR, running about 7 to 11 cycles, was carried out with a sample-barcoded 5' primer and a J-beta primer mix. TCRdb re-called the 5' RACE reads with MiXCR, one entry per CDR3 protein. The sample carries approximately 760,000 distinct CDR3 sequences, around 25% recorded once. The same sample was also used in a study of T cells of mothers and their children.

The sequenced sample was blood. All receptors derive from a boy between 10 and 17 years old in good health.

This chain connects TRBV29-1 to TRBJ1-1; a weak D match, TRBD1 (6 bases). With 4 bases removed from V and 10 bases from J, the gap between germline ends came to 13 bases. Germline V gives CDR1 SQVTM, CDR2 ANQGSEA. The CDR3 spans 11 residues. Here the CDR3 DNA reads TGCAGCGTTGGGGACAATAAGGGAGCTTTCTTT. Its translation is CSVGDNKGAFF.

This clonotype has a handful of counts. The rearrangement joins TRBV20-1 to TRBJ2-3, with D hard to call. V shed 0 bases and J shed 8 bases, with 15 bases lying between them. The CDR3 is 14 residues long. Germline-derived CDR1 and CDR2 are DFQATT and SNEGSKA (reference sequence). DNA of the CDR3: TGCAGTGCTAGAGATTTGAGTCTCCCGGGTACGCAGTATTTT. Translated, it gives CSARDLSLPGTQYF.

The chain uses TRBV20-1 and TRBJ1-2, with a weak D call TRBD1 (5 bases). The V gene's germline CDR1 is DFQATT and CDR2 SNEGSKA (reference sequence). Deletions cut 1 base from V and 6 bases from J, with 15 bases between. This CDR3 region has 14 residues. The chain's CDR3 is CSARVRGTVDGYTF. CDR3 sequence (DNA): TGCAGTGCTAGAGTCCGTGGGACCGTCGATGGCTACACCTTC.

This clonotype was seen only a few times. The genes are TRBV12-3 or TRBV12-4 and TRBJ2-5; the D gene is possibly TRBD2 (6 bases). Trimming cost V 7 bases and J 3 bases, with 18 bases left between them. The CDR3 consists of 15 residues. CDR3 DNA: TGTGCCAGCAACCTATCCGGGACGGGAGAAGAGACCCAGTACTTC. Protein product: CASNLSGTGEETQYF.

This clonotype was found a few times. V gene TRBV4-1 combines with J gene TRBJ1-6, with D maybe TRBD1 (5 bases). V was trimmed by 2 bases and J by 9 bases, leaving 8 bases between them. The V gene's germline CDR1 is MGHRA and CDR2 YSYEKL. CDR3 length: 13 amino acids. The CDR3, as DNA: TGCGCCAGCAGCCAATCGAGGGGTTCACCCCTCCACTTT. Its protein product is CASSQSRGSPLHF.

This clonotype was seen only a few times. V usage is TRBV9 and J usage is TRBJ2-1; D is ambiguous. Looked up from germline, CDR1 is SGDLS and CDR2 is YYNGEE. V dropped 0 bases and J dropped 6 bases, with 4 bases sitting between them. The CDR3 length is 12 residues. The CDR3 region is CASSVAFNEQFF. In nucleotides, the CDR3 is TGTGCCAGCAGCGTAGCCTTCAATGAGCAGTTCTTC.

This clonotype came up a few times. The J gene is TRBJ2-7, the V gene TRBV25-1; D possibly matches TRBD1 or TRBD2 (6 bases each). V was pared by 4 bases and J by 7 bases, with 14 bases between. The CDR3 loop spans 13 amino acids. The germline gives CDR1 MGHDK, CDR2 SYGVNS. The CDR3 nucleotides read TGTGCCAGCAGTGTGGGGGCTCGGGGGGAGCAGTACTTC. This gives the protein CASSVGARGEQYF.

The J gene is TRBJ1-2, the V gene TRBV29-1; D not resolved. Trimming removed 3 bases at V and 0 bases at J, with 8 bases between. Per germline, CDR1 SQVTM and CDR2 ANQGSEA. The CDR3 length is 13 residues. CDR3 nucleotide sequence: TGCAGCGTTGAGGATAACTCTAACTATGGCTACACCTTC. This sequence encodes CSVEDNSNYGYTF.

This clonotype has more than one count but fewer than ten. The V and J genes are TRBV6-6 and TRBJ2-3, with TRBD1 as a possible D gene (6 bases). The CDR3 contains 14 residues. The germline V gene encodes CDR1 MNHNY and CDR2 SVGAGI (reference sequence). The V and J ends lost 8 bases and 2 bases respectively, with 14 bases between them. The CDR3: CASDTGLLTDTQYF. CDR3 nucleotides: TGTGCCAGCGACACAGGGCTACTCACAGATACGCAGTATTTT.

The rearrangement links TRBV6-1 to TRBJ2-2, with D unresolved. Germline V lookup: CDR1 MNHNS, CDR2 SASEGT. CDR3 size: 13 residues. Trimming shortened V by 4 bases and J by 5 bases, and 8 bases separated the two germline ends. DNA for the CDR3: TGTGCCAGCAGTGCGGTGCGAACCGGGGAGCTGTTTTTT. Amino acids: CASSAVRTGELFF.

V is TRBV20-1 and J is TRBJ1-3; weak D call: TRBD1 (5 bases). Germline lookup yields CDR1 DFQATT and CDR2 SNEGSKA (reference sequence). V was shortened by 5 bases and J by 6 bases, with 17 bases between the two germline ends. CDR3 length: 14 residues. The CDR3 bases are TGCAGTGCTTTTGCACCAGGGTACGAAAACACCATATATTTT. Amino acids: CSAFAPGYENTIYF.

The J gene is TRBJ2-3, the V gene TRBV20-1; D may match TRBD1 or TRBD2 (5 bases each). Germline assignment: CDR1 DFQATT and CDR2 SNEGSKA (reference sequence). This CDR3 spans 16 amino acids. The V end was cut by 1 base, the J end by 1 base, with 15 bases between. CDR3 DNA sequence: TGCAGTGCTAGAGCTCGGGGCGGGCGCCGCACAGATACGCAGTATTTT. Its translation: CSARARGGRRTDTQYF.

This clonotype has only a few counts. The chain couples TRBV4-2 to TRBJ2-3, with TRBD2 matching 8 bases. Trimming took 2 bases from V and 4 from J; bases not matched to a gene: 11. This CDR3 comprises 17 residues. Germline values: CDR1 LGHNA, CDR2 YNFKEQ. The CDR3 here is CASSQRMVGGAADTQYF. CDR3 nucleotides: TGTGCCAGCAGCCAAAGAATGGTCGGGGGGGCAGCAGATACGCAGTATTTT.

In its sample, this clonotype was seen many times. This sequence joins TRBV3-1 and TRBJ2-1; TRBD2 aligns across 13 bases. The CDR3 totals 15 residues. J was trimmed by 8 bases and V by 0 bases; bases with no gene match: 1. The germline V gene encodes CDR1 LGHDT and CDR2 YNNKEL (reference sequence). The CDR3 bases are TGTGCCAGCAGCCAAGAACTAGCGGGAGGGTATGAGCAGTTCTTC. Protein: CASSQELAGGYEQFF.

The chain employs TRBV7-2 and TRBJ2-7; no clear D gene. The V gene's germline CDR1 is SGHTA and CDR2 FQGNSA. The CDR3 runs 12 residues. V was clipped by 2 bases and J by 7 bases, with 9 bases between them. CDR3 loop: CASSLSATEQYF. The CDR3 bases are TGTGCCAGCAGCTTAAGTGCCACAGAGCAGTACTTC.

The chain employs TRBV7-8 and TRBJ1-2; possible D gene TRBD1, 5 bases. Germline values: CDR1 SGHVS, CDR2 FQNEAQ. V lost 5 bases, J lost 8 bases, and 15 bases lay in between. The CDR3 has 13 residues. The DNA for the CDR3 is TGTGCCAGCAGCCCGCCCGGGACTGGGGGCTACACCTTC. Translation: CASSPPGTGGYTF.

This CDR3 is CASSRGLAGGEQYF. CDR3 bases: TGTGCCAGCAGCCGTGGCCTAGCGGGAGGCGAGCAGTACTTC. The V call is TRBV5-6, the J call TRBJ2-7; 11 nucleotides line up with TRBD2. The CDR3 is 14 amino acids. Germline V gene sequence: CDR1 SGHDT, CDR2 YYEEEE. Losses at the gene ends were 4 bases for V and 6 bases for J; bases not matched to a gene: 6. The entire variable domain, with the rest obtained from reference TRBV5-6 and TRBJ2-7, is as follows: DAGVTQSPTHLIKTRGQQVTLRCSPKSGHDTVSWYQQALGQGPQFIFQYYEEEERQRGNFPDRFSGHQFPNYSSELNVNALLLGDSALYLCASSRGLAGGEQYFGPGTRLTVT.

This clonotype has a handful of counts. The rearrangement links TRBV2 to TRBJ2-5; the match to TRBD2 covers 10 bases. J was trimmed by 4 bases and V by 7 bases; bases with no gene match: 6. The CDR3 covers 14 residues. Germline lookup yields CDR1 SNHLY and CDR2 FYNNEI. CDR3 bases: TGTGCCAGCAAAGAGCGGGGGGGCTCAGAGACCCAGTACTTC. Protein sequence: CASKERGGSETQYF. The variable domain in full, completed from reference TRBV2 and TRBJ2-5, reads EPEVTQTPSHQVTQMGQEVILRCVPISNHLYFYWYRQILGQKVEFLVSFYNNEISEKSEIFDDQFSVERPDGSNFTLKIRSTKLEDSAMYFCASKERGGSETQYFGPGTRLLVL.

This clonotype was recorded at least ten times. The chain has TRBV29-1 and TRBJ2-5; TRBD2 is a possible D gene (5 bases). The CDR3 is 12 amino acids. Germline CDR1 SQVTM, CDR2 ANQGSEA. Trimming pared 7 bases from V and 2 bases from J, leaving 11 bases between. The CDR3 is CSGREGQETQYF. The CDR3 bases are TGCAGCGGTCGGGAAGGACAAGAGACCCAGTACTTC.

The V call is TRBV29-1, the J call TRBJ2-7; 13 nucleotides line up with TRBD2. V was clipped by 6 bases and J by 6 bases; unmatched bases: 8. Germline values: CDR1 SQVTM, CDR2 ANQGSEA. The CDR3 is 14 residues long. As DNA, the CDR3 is TGCAGCGTGCCCGGGACTAGCGGGACGGTCGAGCAGTACTTC. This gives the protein CSVPGTSGTVEQYF.